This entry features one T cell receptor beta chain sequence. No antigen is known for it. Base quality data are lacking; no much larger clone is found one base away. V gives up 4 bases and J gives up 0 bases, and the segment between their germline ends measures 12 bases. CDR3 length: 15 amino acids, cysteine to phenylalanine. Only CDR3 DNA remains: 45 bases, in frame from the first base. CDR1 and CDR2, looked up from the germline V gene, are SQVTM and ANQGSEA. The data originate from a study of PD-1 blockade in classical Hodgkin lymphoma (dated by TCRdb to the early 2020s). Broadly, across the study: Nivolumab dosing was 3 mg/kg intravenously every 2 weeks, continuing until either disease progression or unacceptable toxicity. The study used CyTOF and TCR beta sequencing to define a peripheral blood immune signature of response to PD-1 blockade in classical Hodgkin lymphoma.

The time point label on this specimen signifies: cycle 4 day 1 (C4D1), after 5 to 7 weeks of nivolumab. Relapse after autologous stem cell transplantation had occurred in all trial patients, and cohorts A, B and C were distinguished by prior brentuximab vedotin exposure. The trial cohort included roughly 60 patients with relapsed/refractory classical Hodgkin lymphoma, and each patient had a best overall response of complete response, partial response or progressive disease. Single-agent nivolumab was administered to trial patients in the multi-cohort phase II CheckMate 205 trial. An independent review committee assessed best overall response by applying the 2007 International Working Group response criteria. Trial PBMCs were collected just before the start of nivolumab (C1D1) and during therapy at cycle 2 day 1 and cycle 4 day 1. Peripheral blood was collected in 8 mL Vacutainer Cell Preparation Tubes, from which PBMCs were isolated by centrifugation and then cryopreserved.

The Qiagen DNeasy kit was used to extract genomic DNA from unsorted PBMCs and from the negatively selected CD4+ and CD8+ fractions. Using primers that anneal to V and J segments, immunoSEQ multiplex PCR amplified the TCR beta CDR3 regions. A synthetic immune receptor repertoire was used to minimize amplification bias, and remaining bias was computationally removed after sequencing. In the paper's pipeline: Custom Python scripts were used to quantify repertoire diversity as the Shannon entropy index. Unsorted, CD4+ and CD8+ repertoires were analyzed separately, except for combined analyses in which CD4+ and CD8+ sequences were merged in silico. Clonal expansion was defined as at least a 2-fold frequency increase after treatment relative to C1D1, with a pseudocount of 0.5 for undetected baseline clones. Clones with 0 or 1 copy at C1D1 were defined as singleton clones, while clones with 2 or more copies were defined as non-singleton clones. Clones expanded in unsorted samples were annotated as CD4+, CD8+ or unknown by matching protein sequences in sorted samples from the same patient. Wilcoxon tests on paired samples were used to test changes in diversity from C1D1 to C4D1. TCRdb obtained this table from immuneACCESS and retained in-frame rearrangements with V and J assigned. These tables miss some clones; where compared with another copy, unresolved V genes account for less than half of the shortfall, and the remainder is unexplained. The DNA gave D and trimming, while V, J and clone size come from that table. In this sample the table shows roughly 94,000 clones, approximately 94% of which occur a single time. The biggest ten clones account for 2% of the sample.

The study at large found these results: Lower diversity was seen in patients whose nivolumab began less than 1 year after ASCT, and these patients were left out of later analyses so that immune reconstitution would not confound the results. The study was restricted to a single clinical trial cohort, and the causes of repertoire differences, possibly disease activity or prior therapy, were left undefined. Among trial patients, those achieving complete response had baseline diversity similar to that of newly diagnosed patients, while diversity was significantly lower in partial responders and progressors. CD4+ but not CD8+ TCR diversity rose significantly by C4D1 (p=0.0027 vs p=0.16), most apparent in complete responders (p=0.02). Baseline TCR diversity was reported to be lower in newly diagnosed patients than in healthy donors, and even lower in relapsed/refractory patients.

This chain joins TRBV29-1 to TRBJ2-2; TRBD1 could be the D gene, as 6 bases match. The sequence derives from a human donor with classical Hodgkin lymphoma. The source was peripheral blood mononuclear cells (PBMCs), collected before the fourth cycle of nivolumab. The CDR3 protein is CSVVTGPSNTGELFF. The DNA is TGCAGCGTTGTAACAGGGCCCTCGAACACCGGGGAGCTGTTTTTT.